These 22 T cell receptor beta chains share one sample of origin, sequenced in a study of cytomegalovirus exposure and HLA in healthy donors. PCR involved 60 Vbeta and 13 Jbeta primers. Produced via immunoSEQ multiplex PCR; TCRdb's table is partial and in-frame only. Among more than 90,000 clones listed, around three quarters were seen once. Sequenced input: PBMCs. These receptors all come from a woman aged 18-30 years in good health and CMV-seropositive.

The J gene is TRBJ1-5, the V gene TRBV7-9, with D possibly matching TRBD1 (5 bases). Per germline, CDR1 SEHNR and CDR2 FQNEAQ (reference sequence). V was shortened by 2 bases and J by 4 bases, with 12 bases between the two germline ends. The CDR3 has 15 residues. CDR3 sequence reads: CASSLSAGVNQPQHF. The CDR3 nucleotides are TGTGCCAGCAGCTTATCTGCGGGGGTTAATCAGCCCCAGCATTTT.

This chain links TRBV4-1 with TRBJ2-1; 9 bases agree with TRBD2. CDR1 and CDR2 (germline): MGHRA, YSYEKL. The V gene end was trimmed by 3 bases and the J gene end by 6 bases; junction bases not matched to a gene: 9. This CDR3 has 16 amino acids. CDR3 nucleotides: TGCGCCAGCAGCCATCGTATAGCGGGAGCCATCAATGAGCAGTTCTTC. This gives the protein CASSHRIAGAINEQFF.

The chain combines TRBV18 with TRBJ2-1, with 9 bases identical to TRBD2. This CDR3 is built from 16 residues. Looked up from germline, CDR1 is KGHSH and CDR2 is LQKENI. With 2 bases clipped from V and 4 bases from J, the junction kept 6 bases outside the gene matches. CDR3 in DNA: TGTGCCAGCTCACCAGCCGCGGGAGGGGTGTACAATGAGCAGTTCTTC. Translation gives CASSPAAGGVYNEQFF.

CDR3 nucleotides: TGTGCCAGCAGTGTACCGGGGGACGATTCCTACAATGAGCAGTTCTTC. This encodes CASSVPGDDSYNEQFF. The chain joins TRBV11-1 to TRBJ2-1; perhaps TRBD2 as D (6 bases). The CDR3 has 16 amino acids. V was trimmed by 6 bases and J by 1 base, leaving 16 bases between them. In germline, CDR1 is SGHAT, CDR2 FQDESV (reference sequence).

The rearrangement uses TRBV5-1 and TRBJ2-7, with 11 bases aligning to TRBD2. Germline-derived CDR1 and CDR2 are SGHRS and YFSETQ. The CDR3 consists of 14 residues. Trimming at V came to 8 bases and at J to 3 bases, leaving 7 bases not matched to a gene. The CDR3 protein is CASTGTSGNYEQYF. DNA of the CDR3: TGCGCCAGTACCGGGACTAGCGGCAACTACGAGCAGTACTTC. Full variable domain (outside the CDR3, taken from reference TRBV5-1 and TRBJ2-7): KAGVTQTPRYLIKTRGQQVTLSCSPISGHRSVSWYQQTPGQGLQFLFEYFSETQRNKGNFPGRFSGRQFSNSRSEMNVSTLELGDSALYLCASTGTSGNYEQYFGPGTRLTVT.

The chain couples TRBV28 to TRBJ1-4, with D possibly TRBD1 on 5 matching bases. Per germline, CDR1 MDHEN and CDR2 SYDVKM. The CDR3 length is 17 residues. The V and J ends lost 1 base and 8 bases respectively, with 20 bases between them. The CDR3 nucleotides are TGTGCCAGCAGTTTATTTCCAGGGATGAGAGGAAGGGAAAAACTGTTTTTT. Residues: CASSLFPGMRGREKLFF.

This clone was found a few times. The gene calls are TRBV5-1 and TRBJ2-4; TRBD2 matches 12 bases. From germline, CDR1 is SGHRS and CDR2 YFSETQ. The trim removed 0 bases at V and 1 base at J, leaving 2 bases unmatched. The CDR3 extends over 17 amino acids. The CDR3 DNA reads as TGCGCCAGCAGCTTGGCTCTAGCGGGAGGGGCCAAAAACATTCAGTACTTC. This sequence encodes CASSLALAGGAKNIQYF. Based on the CDR3 plus reference TRBV5-1 and TRBJ2-4, the full variable domain is KAGVTQTPRYLIKTRGQQVTLSCSPISGHRSVSWYQQTPGQGLQFLFEYFSETQRNKGNFPGRFSGRQFSNSRSEMNVSTLELGDSALYLCASSLALAGGAKNIQYFGAGTRLSVL.

The rearrangement uses TRBV4-2 and TRBJ2-1; TRBD1 might be the D (5 bases). Per germline, CDR1 LGHNA and CDR2 YNFKEQ. The V and J ends lost 3 bases and 6 bases respectively, with 9 bases between them. The CDR3 loop spans 13 amino acids. CDR3 sequence: CASSQGPSNEQFF. The CDR3 bases are TGTGCCAGCAGCCAGGGGCCCTCCAATGAGCAGTTCTTC.

About this clone itself: One junction end does not reproduce the germline sequence, and a read error may be involved. This chain links TRBV5-1 with TRBJ1-5; tentatively, D is TRBD1 (6 bases). The length of the CDR3 is 13 residues. Germline CDR1 and CDR2: SGHRS and YFSETQ. The CDR3 sequence: CASRLQGDQPQNF. CDR3 sequence (DNA): TGCGCCAGCAGATTACAGGGTGATCAGCCCCAGAATTTT.

V usage is TRBV6-1 and J usage is TRBJ2-7; D might be TRBD1 (5 bases). The CDR3 spans 15 residues. V lost 5 bases to trimming and J lost 4 bases, with 18 bases between them. Germline V lookup: CDR1 MNHNS, CDR2 SASEGT. The CDR3 DNA reads TGTGCCAGCAGTCCCGGACATTTCCTTGGGTACGAGCAGTACTTC. It yields the protein CASSPGHFLGYEQYF.

The rearrangement uses TRBV28 and TRBJ2-7; TRBD2 matches at 12 bases. This CDR3 region has 16 residues. The V gene's germline CDR1 is MDHEN and CDR2 SYDVKM. The J segment lost 4 bases and the V segment lost 4 bases, leaving 8 bases of the junction unmatched. The CDR3 loop is CASSSLAGGPLYEQYF. CDR3 nucleotide sequence: TGTGCCAGCAGTTCTCTAGCGGGAGGGCCTCTTTACGAGCAGTACTTC.

The chain recombines TRBV6-1 with TRBJ1-2; the D is unclear. The CDR3 sequence is 11 residues long. Trimming cost V 5 bases and J 8 bases, with 9 bases left between them. The germline V gene has CDR1 MNHNS and CDR2 SASEGT. The CDR3 DNA reads TGTGCCAGCAGTTCAGCGGGCGGCTACACCTTC. Its translation is CASSSAGGYTF.

V usage is TRBV7-3 and J usage is TRBJ2-5, with unresolved D. The V end lost 1 base, the J end lost 2 bases, and 5 bases lay between the germline ends. Germline-derived CDR1 and CDR2 are SGHTA and FQGTGA. The CDR3 totals 13 residues. The CDR3 loop is CASSLSVQETQYF. In DNA form, the CDR3 reads TGTGCCAGCAGCTTAAGCGTTCAAGAGACCCAGTACTTC.

V gene TRBV5-1 combines with J gene TRBJ2-2, with 7 bases matching TRBD1. V gave up 0 bases and J gave up 5 bases; unmatched junction bases: 4. This CDR3 has 15 amino acids. Germline V gene sequence: CDR1 SGHRS, CDR2 YFSETQ. The CDR3 here is CASSLGQGGTGELFF. For the CDR3, the DNA is TGCGCCAGCAGCTTGGGACAGGGCGGAACCGGGGAGCTGTTTTTT. Looking up the rest from reference TRBV5-1 and TRBJ2-2 gives the full variable domain: KAGVTQTPRYLIKTRGQQVTLSCSPISGHRSVSWYQQTPGQGLQFLFEYFSETQRNKGNFPGRFSGRQFSNSRSEMNVSTLELGDSALYLCASSLGQGGTGELFFGEGSRLTVL.

This chain joins TRBV27 and TRBJ2-7, with 12 bases lining up with TRBD2. V shed 6 bases and J 3 bases; nucleotides not matched to a gene: 3. Germline-derived CDR1 and CDR2 are MNHEY and SMNVEV (reference sequence). CDR3 size: 14 residues. The CDR3 DNA sequence: TGTGCCAGCAGAGGACTAGCGGGATTCTACGAGCAGTACTTC. Translation gives CASRGLAGFYEQYF.

V and J are TRBV9 and TRBJ2-7; 7 positions agree with TRBD2. V gave up 7 bases and J gave up 2 bases; unmatched junction bases: 6. The CDR3 runs to 13 residues. From germline, CDR1 is SGDLS and CDR2 YYNGEE. In nucleotides, the CDR3 is TGTGCCAGCTCGAGCGGGGCCGCCTACGAGCAGTACTTC. This sequence encodes CASSSGAAYEQYF. The full variable domain, with the rest looked up from reference TRBV9 and TRBJ2-7, is DSGVTQTPKHLITATGQRVTLRCSPRSGDLSVYWYQQSLDQGLQFLIQYYNGEERAKGNILERFSAQQFPDLHSELNLSSLELGDSALYFCASSSGAAYEQYFGPGTRLTVT.

The J gene is TRBJ2-2, the V gene TRBV30, with TRBD2 identical over 11 bases. This CDR3 spans 16 amino acids. Germline CDR1 GTSNPN, CDR2 SVGIG (reference sequence). J gave up 3 bases and V 3 bases, and 6 bases lay outside the gene matches. CDR3 region: CAWRKGTSGYTGELFF. The DNA of the CDR3 is TGTGCCTGGAGGAAGGGGACTAGCGGATACACCGGGGAGCTGTTTTTT.

This clone has only a few counts. The chain uses TRBV11-2 and TRBJ2-7; no firm D call. Germline CDR1 SGHAT, CDR2 FQNNGV. This CDR3 region has 12 residues. V was trimmed by 1 base and J by 3 bases, leaving 4 bases between them. The DNA of the CDR3 is TGTGCCAGCAGCTTAGTTCTCTACGAGCAGTACTTC. Residues: CASSLVLYEQYF.

This clone has only one observation. The CDR3 protein is CASSLGASGSVRDEQYF. In DNA, the CDR3 is TGTGCCAGCAGCTTAGGGGCTAGCGGGAGTGTTCGGGACGAGCAGTACTTC. The chain is built from TRBV7-2 and TRBJ2-7; 10 nucleotides align to TRBD2. Germline CDR1 and CDR2: SGHTA and FQGNSA. V lost 1 base and J lost 5; bases outside the gene matches: 11. The CDR3 sequence is 17 residues long.

The chain joins TRBV4-1 to TRBJ1-1; possibly TRBD1 for D (6 bases). Germline V gives CDR1 MGHRA, CDR2 YSYEKL. The V end was cut by 1 base, the J end by 7 bases, with 22 bases between. The length of the CDR3 is 17 residues. CDR3 sequence (DNA): TGCGCCAGCAGCCAAGCTTCTGGCCACAGGGCGCTCGTTGAAGCTTTCTTT. Amino acid sequence: CASSQASGHRALVEAFF.

This clone appeared a single time. This chain links TRBV5-6 with TRBJ2-7; 9 bases are a match to TRBD2. Germline CDR1 is SGHDT and CDR2 is YYEEEE. The CDR3 consists of 17 residues. J lost 2 bases, V lost 5 bases, and 14 bases had no gene match. The CDR3 DNA is TGTGCCAGCAGACGGATCCAAGCGGGAGGAACCCCCTACGAGCAGTACTTC. This sequence encodes CASRRIQAGGTPYEQYF. The variable domain in full, with the rest retrieved from reference TRBV5-6 and TRBJ2-7, is DAGVTQSPTHLIKTRGQQVTLRCSPKSGHDTVSWYQQALGQGPQFIFQYYEEEERQRGNFPDRFSGHQFPNYSSELNVNALLLGDSALYLCASRRIQAGGTPYEQYFGPGTRLTVT.

The chain joins TRBV6-6 to TRBJ1-1; D is ambiguous. Per the germline V gene, CDR1 is MNHNY and CDR2 is SVGAGI (reference sequence). The CDR3 is 11 amino acids. The V and J ends lost 1 base and 11 bases respectively, with 8 bases between them. The CDR3 DNA reads as TGTGCCAGCAGTTACTTCGAACAGGCTTTCTTT. Its protein product is CASSYFEQAFF.